The clone carrying this T cell receptor (beta chain) showed up just a few times. What it recognizes is unknown. This sample was taken from a study of T cells in narcolepsy. The CDR3 consists of 13 residues. Germline V gene data show CDR1 as LNHDA and CDR2 as SQIVND (reference sequence). The V end lost 0 bases, the J end lost 1 base, and 4 bases lay between the germline ends. Using immunoSEQ multiplex PCR, the repertoire was profiled, and TCRdb retains in-frame clones only, with some absent. The top ten hold roughly 10% of the sample, which has 20,000 to 25,000 clones, around 85% seen once. Study-level points and caveats: Some memory CD4+ repertoires had no autoreactive clone sequences. Autoreactive HCRT-specific and TRIB2-specific clonotypes were marked in same-patient CSF-versus-blood CD4+ comparisons.

The sample taken for sequencing was memory (CD45RA-) CD4+ T cells from blood. This rearrangement joins TRBV19 to TRBJ2-7; D is unresolved. The receptor's source is a human donor in good health. This chain's CDR3 is CASSIEASYEQYF. The CDR3 DNA reads as TGTGCCAGTAGTATAGAGGCATCCTACGAGCAGTACTTC.